Presented here are 10 T cell receptor beta chains from one specimen sequenced in a study of T cells in Graves' hyperthyroidism and ophthalmopathy. Amplified TCR beta CDR3 regions derived from RNA transcripts. First-round RT-PCR of the TCR CDR3 relied on the HTBI primer set. TCRdb independently ran MiXCR on the multiplex PCR reads; one entry per CDR3 protein. The sample has 270,000 or so distinct CDR3 sequences; 15% are singletons. The sequencing sample was made of blood. The receptors stem from a woman between 45 and 60 years old with Graves' hyperthyroidism that later progressed to Graves' ophthalmopathy.

There are many counts of this clonotype. The V and J genes are TRBV5-1 and TRBJ2-1; TRBD2 aligns across 11 bases. Germline V lookup: CDR1 SGHRS, CDR2 YFSETQ. The CDR3 spans 16 residues. V was pared by 4 bases and J by 8 bases, with 11 bases of the junction left unmatched. The CDR3 reads CASSPLAGVTDYEQFF. The CDR3, as DNA: TGCGCCAGCAGCCCACTAGCGGGAGTTACAGACTATGAGCAGTTCTTC.

This clonotype was recorded at least ten times. The rearrangement uses TRBV5-1 and TRBJ2-7, with a tentative D call TRBD1 (6 bases). The CDR3 totals 14 residues. Between the trimmed V and J ends, which lost 4 bases and 6 bases, there was a span of 17 bases. Germline V CDR1 and CDR2: SGHRS, YFSETQ. CDR3 in amino acids: CASSLLDSSSEQYF. The CDR3 nucleotides are TGCGCCAGCAGCCTCCTGGACAGTAGCTCCGAGCAGTACTTC.

This clonotype has more than one count but fewer than ten. The chain has TRBV27 and TRBJ1-4, with 8 bases identical to TRBD1. CDR1 MNHEY and CDR2 SMNVEV come from the germline V gene (reference sequence). V dropped 3 bases and J dropped 7; count of bases not matched to a gene: 4. The CDR3 contains 14 residues. This CDR3 reads CASSFTGGVEKLFF. The CDR3 bases are TGTGCCAGCAGTTTCACAGGGGGGGTTGAAAAACTGTTTTTT.

This clonotype was counted a few times. This sequence joins TRBV5-6 and TRBJ2-1; 7 bases align to TRBD2. Per germline, CDR1 SGHDT and CDR2 YYEEEE. This CDR3 has 17 amino acids. After removal of 1 base from V and 3 bases from J, the junction contained 10 bases not matched to a gene. In DNA form, the CDR3 reads TGTGCCAGCAGCTTGACGAGGGCGGGAGAGAACTACAATGAGCAGTTCTTC. This encodes CASSLTRAGENYNEQFF.

Turning to this clonotype: Relative to the germline gene, one junction end is altered; a read error may explain this. The chain has TRBV7-3 and TRBJ2-1; no clear D. Germline CDR1 reads SGHTA; CDR2 reads FQGTGA. The CDR3 totals 11 residues. DNA for the CDR3: TGTGCCGGCAGCTTGTCCAATGAGCAGTTCTTC. This translates into CAGSLSNEQFF.

This clonotype was detected many times. V gene TRBV30 combines with J gene TRBJ1-1; possible D gene TRBD1, 5 bases. V lost 8 bases, J lost 2 bases, and 15 bases lay in between. Germline V lookup: CDR1 GTSNPN, CDR2 SVGIG (reference sequence). The CDR3 has 13 residues. CDR3 in amino acids: CASNRDLNTEAFF. CDR3 in DNA: TGTGCCAGCAACCGGGACCTCAACACTGAAGCTTTCTTT.

This clonotype has a count of ten or more. The genes are TRBV3-1 and TRBJ2-3; D ambiguous. Looked up from germline, CDR1 is LGHDT and CDR2 is YNNKEL (reference sequence). With 4 bases removed from V and 4 bases from J, the gap between germline ends came to 15 bases. The CDR3 is made up of 15 amino acids. The CDR3 loop is CASSLASSSADTQYF. DNA for the CDR3: TGTGCCAGCAGCCTTGCTAGTTCCTCAGCAGATACGCAGTATTTT.

This clonotype appeared many times. This chain uses TRBV7-2 with TRBJ2-1, with D hard to call. CDR1 and CDR2 from the germline V gene are SGHTA and FQGNSA. Deletions cut 6 bases from V and 7 bases from J, with 13 bases between. The CDR3 spans 13 residues. CDR3 sequence: CASSSFELNEQFF. For the CDR3, the DNA is TGTGCCAGCAGTTCCTTCGAGTTGAATGAGCAGTTCTTC. The full variable domain, rest sourced from reference TRBV7-2 and TRBJ2-1, is GAGVSQSPSNKVTEKGKDVELRCDPISGHTALYWYRQSLGQGLEFLIYFQGNSAPDKSGLPSDRFSAERTGGSVSTLTIQRTQQEDSAVYLCASSSFELNEQFFGPGTRLTVL.

This clonotype occurred many times. The rearrangement uses TRBV27 and TRBJ2-1; 8 nucleotides match TRBD2. The CDR3 consists of 18 residues. Per the germline V gene, CDR1 is MNHEY and CDR2 is SMNVEV (reference sequence). With V trimmed by 5 bases and J by 3 bases, 15 bases remained unmatched. The DNA for the CDR3 is TGTGCCAGCAGTGTGATAGGGTCCAGCGGGAGAAGCTACAATGAGCAGTTCTTC. Amino acid sequence: CASSVIGSSGRSYNEQFF.

The chain links TRBV4-2 to TRBJ2-7, with 11 nucleotides matching TRBD2. The CDR3 sequence is 15 residues long. The germline V gene has CDR1 LGHNA and CDR2 YNFKEQ. Losses at the gene ends were 6 bases for V and 2 bases for J; bases not matched to a gene: 6. The CDR3 spells CASSPRLAGTYEQYF. The DNA for the CDR3 is TGTGCCAGCAGTCCCCGACTAGCGGGAACCTACGAGCAGTACTTC.